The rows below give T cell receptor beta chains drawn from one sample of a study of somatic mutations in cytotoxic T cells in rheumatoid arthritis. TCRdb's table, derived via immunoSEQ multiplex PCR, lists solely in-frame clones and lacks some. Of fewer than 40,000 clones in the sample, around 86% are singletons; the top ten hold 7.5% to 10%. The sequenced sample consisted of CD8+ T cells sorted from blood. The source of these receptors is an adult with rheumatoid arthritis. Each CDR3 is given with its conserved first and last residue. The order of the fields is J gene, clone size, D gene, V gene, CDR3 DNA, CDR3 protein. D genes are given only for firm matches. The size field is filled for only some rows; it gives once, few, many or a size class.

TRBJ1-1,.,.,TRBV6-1,TGTGCCAGCAGTGCCTCGGAGAACACTGAAGCTTTCTTT,CASSASENTEAFF
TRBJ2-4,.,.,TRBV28,TGTGCCAGCAGCCATATCCCCGGCGGAGCCAAAAACATTCAGTACTTC,CASSHIPGGAKNIQYF
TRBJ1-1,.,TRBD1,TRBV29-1,TGCAGCGTTGAGGGCGAACAGGGGGCGAGCTGGGGAGCTTTCTTT,CSVEGEQGASWGAFF
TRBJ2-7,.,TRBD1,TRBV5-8,TGTGCCAGCAGCCCTCTCGACCAGGGGGCCTACTACGAGCAGTACTTC,CASSPLDQGAYYEQYF
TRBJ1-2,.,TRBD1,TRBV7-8,TGTGCCAGCAGCTTAGTAGGGGGCAGTAACTATGGCTACACCTTC,CASSLVGGSNYGYTF
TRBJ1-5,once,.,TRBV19,TGTGCCAGTTCATTTAGATCCCCCCATCAGCCCCAGCATTTT,CASSFRSPHQPQHF
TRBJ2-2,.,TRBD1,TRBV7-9,TGTGCCAGCAGCCAGCAGGGGGCCGGGGAGCTGTTTTTT,CASSQQGAGELFF
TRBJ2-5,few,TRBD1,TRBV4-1,TGCGCCAGCAGCCAAGCTCCGGGACAGGGGGACGGAGAGACCCAGTACTTC,CASSQAPGQGDGETQYF
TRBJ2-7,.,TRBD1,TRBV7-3,TGTGCCAGCAGCCCGACAGGGCTACGGCCTTACGAGCAGTACTTC,CASSPTGLRPYEQYF
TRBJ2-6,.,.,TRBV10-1,TGCGCCAGCAGTGAAACTACGGCCAGGGGAAGCTCTGGGGCCAACGTCCTGACTTTC,CASSETTARGSSGANVLTF
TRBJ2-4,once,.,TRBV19,TGTGCCAGTAGGTCCGAACGGTCCAAAAACATTCAGTACTTC,CASRSERSKNIQYF
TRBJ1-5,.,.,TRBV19,TGTGCCAGTAGTATGGGGGGGTTAAGCAATCAGCCCCAGCATTTT,CASSMGGLSNQPQHF
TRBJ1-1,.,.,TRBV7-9,TGTGCCAGCAGCTTAGGCACCGGGGCTGAAGCTTTCTTT,CASSLGTGAEAFF
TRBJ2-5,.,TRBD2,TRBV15,TGTGCCACCAGCAGAGAGGGGCTAGCGGGAGGAAAGACCCAGTACTTC,CATSREGLAGGKTQYF
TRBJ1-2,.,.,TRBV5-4,TGTGCCAGCAGCTTGGCCAACGGGGGACTCTATGGCTACACCTTC,CASSLANGGLYGYTF
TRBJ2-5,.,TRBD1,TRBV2,TGTGCCAGCAGTGAATACGGGACAGGGAAAGAGACCCAGTACTTC,CASSEYGTGKETQYF
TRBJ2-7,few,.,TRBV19,TGTGCCTCGGAGGGAGGCGAGCAGTACTTC,CASEGGEQYF
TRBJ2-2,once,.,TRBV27,TGTGCCAGCAGTTTGGGCTCCGGCACCGGGGAGCTGTTTTTT,CASSLGSGTGELFF